What follows describes a single T cell receptor beta chain. The antigen it recognizes is unknown. The input lacks base qualities; no much larger clone sits a single base away. The data derive from a study of T cell responses to AZD1222 COVID-19 vaccine (dated by TCRdb to about 2021). In terms of the full investigation: A total of 233 trial participants underwent TCR sequencing, of whom some 200 had received two doses of AZD1222 and about 25 had received two doses of the MenACWY control vaccine. Trial participants were enrolled by age into subgroups of 18-55, 56-69 and 70-plus years, and approximately 150, 30 and 60 TCR-sequenced participants, respectively, were included in these subgroups. The study at large found these results: Spike-specific TCR breadth and depth rose significantly after two AZD1222 doses compared with day 0 and with MenACWY recipients. In the small 56-69-year group, the increase in depth fell short of significance, most likely because of low power. Only five to seven AZD1222 recipients were SARS-CoV-2 seropositive at baseline, limiting conclusions about previously exposed vaccinees. CD4 TCRs associated with the vaccine covered the entire spike protein, and the dominant responses were in regions 160-218 and 743-854. Participants were mostly white British and included more females than males, and it was suggested by the authors that clonal diversity may have been underestimated. Because no day 14 peak-response samples were available, repertoires were characterized only after the peak T cell response. Nearly half of unique spike-specific TCRs reportedly recognized epitopes outside regions mutated in the B.1.351 and B.1.1.7 variants.

What the time point label conveys for this sample: baseline before first vaccination. The treatment or condition label here, explained by the study, means: meningococcal conjugate vaccine given as trial control. Vaccinee samples were obtained from the UK trials COV001 and COV002, which included a single-blind randomized controlled phase 2/3 trial of AZD1222 (ChAdOx1 nCoV-19) in healthy adults. Trial participant PBMC samples were collected at day 0 and day 28 after the second dose for TCRbeta chain sequencing. The CDR3 regions of human TCRbeta chains were analyzed by immunosequencing. Concerning the study's data processing: Repertoire TCRs were checked for matches against a reference library of SARS-CoV-2-specific TCRs that had been generated using the MIRA antigen-specificity platform. Breadth meant the fraction of unique TCRs that were SARS-CoV-2-associated, whereas depth meant the fraction of total T cells that were SARS-CoV-2-associated. Each spike-specific TCR was assigned to its reactive spike region and to a CD4 or CD8 class using the MIRA data. Log10-transformed breadth and depth values were compared by one-way ANOVA with Sidak's multiple comparisons tests. As stored in TCRdb, this immuneACCESS dataset retains in-frame rearrangements with V and J assigned. A fraction of the clones does not appear; measured against another copy, unresolved V genes explain less than half of the discrepancy, and the remainder lacks a known reason. The D gene and trimming were derived from the DNA, and the V and J assignments and clone size from that table. This sample is represented by under 200,000 clones; around 87% of them were singletons. Of the sample, 2.5% to 3% falls within the top ten clones.

Taken from cysteine to phenylalanine, the CDR3 has 17 residues. The DNA shown is the 51-base CDR3, in frame from base 1. Taken from the germline V gene, the CDR1 and CDR2 loops are LGHNA and YNFKEQ. At the junction V is shortened by 1 base and J by 7 bases; bases outside the gene matches: 11. The starting material was peripheral blood, obtained on day 0 of MenACWY control vaccination. The receptor was isolated from an adult in good health. The V and J genes are TRBV4-2 and TRBJ2-2; TRBD2 aligns with 8 central bases. CDR3 sequence: CASSQVGGLAVGGELFF. In nucleotides, the sequence is TGTGCCAGCAGCCAAGTAGGAGGACTAGCTGTTGGCGGGGAGCTGTTTTTT.